The 13 T cell receptor beta chains presented below share a single source sample, sequenced in a study of CXCR4 blockade with PD-1 therapy in pancreatic cancer. Data came from immunoSEQ multiplex PCR; TCRdb stores just in-frame clones and leaves some out. The sample records approximately 17,000 clones, around 70% being singletons. The sequenced sample consisted of tumor tissue. The receptor set was obtained from a human donor with pancreatic ductal adenocarcinoma.

The chain has TRBV7-8 and TRBJ2-7; 8 bases map to TRBD1. The germline V gene has CDR1 SGHVS and CDR2 FQNEAQ. This CDR3 spans 13 amino acids. The J segment lost 4 bases and the V segment lost 6 bases, leaving 5 bases of the junction unmatched. This CDR3 is CASSSQGAYEQYF. As DNA, the CDR3 is TGTGCCAGCAGTTCGCAGGGGGCATACGAGCAGTACTTC.

This rearrangement joins TRBV2 to TRBJ2-1, with TRBD2 matching 8 bases. Germline V gene lookup returns CDR1 SNHLY and CDR2 FYNNEI. The CDR3 runs 15 residues. V lost 8 bases, J lost 10 bases, and 16 bases stayed unmatched. In nucleotides, the CDR3 is TGTGCCAGCTCCAAGGTCCGGACTAGCCCTGAGGAGCAGTTCTTC. Translation gives CASSKVRTSPEEQFF.

This clone has just one count. The rearrangement uses TRBV15 and TRBJ2-1, with D perhaps TRBD1 (5 bases). V lost 0 bases to trimming and J lost 3 bases, with 9 bases between them. Per the germline V gene, CDR1 is LNHNV and CDR2 is YYDKDF (reference sequence). This CDR3 spans 15 amino acids. CDR3 nucleotide sequence: TGTGCCACCAGCAGAGATACAGGACGCTACAATGAGCAGTTCTTC. Translation: CATSRDTGRYNEQFF.

The chain uses TRBV7-1 and TRBJ2-3, with 8 bases matching TRBD1. TRBV7-1 falls under the ORF class, with uncertain function. This CDR3 region has 14 residues. The trim removed 5 bases at V and 0 bases at J, leaving 1 base unmatched. The CDR3 loop is CASSQGASTDTQYF. CDR3 bases: TGTGCCAGCAGCCAGGGGGCCAGCACAGATACGCAGTATTTT.

The chain joins TRBV19 to TRBJ2-7; 10 bases map to TRBD1. Germline CDR1 and CDR2: LNHDA and SQIVND (reference sequence). Trimming at V came to 4 bases and at J to 7 bases, leaving 7 bases not matched to a gene. This CDR3 spans 14 amino acids. This CDR3 is CASSRPGQGSEQYF. The DNA for the CDR3 is TGTGCCAGTAGTAGGCCGGGACAGGGGAGTGAGCAGTACTTC.

This chain links TRBV6-8 with TRBJ1-4; 8 positions match TRBD1. This CDR3 is built from 16 residues. The trim removed 0 bases at V and 8 bases at J, leaving 8 bases unmatched. CDR1 is MNHGY, CDR2 SAAAGT, per germline. CDR3 sequence reads: CASSYSTTGEEEKLFF. The CDR3 DNA reads TGTGCCAGCAGTTACTCCACGACAGGGGAGGAAGAAAAACTGTTTTTT.

CDR3 bases: TGTGCCAGTAGTATAGCTGGACTAGCGGGAGCAGTTACAGATACGCAGTATTTT. It specifies CASSIAGLAGAVTDTQYF. The chain uses TRBV19 and TRBJ2-3, with 13 bases lining up with TRBD2. V was clipped by 1 base and J by 3 bases; unmatched bases: 7. CDR3 size: 18 residues. Germline V gene data show CDR1 as LNHDA and CDR2 as SQIVND (reference sequence). Using reference TRBV19 and TRBJ2-3 for the parts outside the CDR3, the full variable domain is DGGITQSPKYLFRKEGQNVTLSCEQNLNHDAMYWYRQDPGQGLRLIYYSQIVNDFQKGDIAEGYSVSREKKESFPLTVTSAQKNPTAFYLCASSIAGLAGAVTDTQYFGPGTRLTVL.

The chain employs TRBV19 and TRBJ1-1; perhaps TRBD1 as D (6 bases). Looked up from germline, CDR1 is LNHDA and CDR2 is SQIVND (reference sequence). V lost 7 bases to trimming and J lost 5 bases, with 20 bases between them. There are 15 residues in the CDR3. The CDR3 is CASTTGPPKGTEAFF. DNA of the CDR3: TGTGCCAGTACGACAGGCCCCCCAAAGGGGACTGAAGCTTTCTTT.

The genes are TRBV11-1 and TRBJ2-1, with TRBD2 identical over 10 bases. CDR3 length: 14 amino acids. The J segment lost 8 bases and the V segment lost 8 bases, leaving 9 bases of the junction unmatched. Germline loops: CDR1 SGHAT, CDR2 FQDESV (reference sequence). The CDR3 DNA reads as TGTGCCAGCGCTCGGACTAGCGGTAACTATGAGCAGTTCTTC. It codes for CASARTSGNYEQFF.

The rearrangement links TRBV28 to TRBJ1-1; unclear D gene. Trimming removed 1 base from V and 0 bases from J, with 6 bases in between. Germline assignment: CDR1 MDHEN and CDR2 SYDVKM. The length of the CDR3 is 14 residues. The CDR3 sequence is CASSLSGMNTEAFF. The DNA of the CDR3 is TGTGCCAGCAGTTTATCCGGAATGAACACTGAAGCTTTCTTT.

The chain joins TRBV5-1 to TRBJ2-7; 11 bases are shared with TRBD1. The CDR3 is 16 amino acids. Trimming took 4 bases from V and 3 from J; bases not matched to a gene: 9. From germline, CDR1 is SGHRS and CDR2 YFSETQ. This CDR3 is CASSGRTGTGGYEQYF. CDR3 bases: TGCGCCAGCAGCGGCAGGACCGGGACAGGGGGCTACGAGCAGTACTTC.

This chain links TRBV19 with TRBJ2-7, with D possibly matching TRBD2 (6 bases). This CDR3 spans 15 amino acids. The ends were cut back, 3 bases at V and 3 bases at J, with 15 bases in the middle. Germline V gene lookup returns CDR1 LNHDA and CDR2 SQIVND (reference sequence). The CDR3 region has the DNA TGTGCCAGTAGTATCCTCGCCGGGAGTCACTACGAGCAGTACTTC. Its protein product is CASSILAGSHYEQYF.

CDR3 sequence reads: CASSTDRPTSYEQYF. The CDR3 nucleotides read TGTGCCAGCAGTACCGACAGGCCTACCTCCTACGAGCAGTACTTC. V and J are TRBV9 and TRBJ2-7; TRBD1 might be the D (6 bases). The CDR3 sequence is 15 residues long. V gave up 5 bases and J gave up 0 bases, with 15 bases separating them. In germline, CDR1 is SGDLS, CDR2 YYNGEE.